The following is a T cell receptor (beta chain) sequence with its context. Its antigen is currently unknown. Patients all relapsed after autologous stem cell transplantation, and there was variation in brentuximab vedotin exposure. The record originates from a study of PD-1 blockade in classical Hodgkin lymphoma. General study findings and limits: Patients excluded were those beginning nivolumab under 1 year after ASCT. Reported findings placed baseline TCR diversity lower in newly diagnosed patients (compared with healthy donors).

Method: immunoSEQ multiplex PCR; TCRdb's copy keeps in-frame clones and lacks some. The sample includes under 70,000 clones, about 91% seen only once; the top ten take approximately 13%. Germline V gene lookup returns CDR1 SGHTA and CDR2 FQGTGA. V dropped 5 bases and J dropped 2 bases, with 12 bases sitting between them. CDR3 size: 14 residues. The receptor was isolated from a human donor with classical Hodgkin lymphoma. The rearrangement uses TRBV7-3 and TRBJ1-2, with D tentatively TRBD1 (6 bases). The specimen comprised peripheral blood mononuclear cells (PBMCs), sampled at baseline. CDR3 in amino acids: CASSPSQGNYGYTF. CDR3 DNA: TGTGCCAGCAGCCCCTCACAGGGCAACTATGGCTACACCTTC.